The 13 T cell receptor beta chains given below trace back to one sample, sequenced in a study of blood T cell repertoires in COVID-19. Using immunoSEQ multiplex PCR, the repertoire was profiled, and TCRdb retains in-frame clones only, with some absent. The sample has about 23,000 clones; about 86% are singletons. The sample was peripheral blood. The receptors here all came from a human donor with acute or convalescent COVID-19. The donor label of this sample is uncertain.

This sequence joins TRBV9 and TRBJ2-1; 7 bases line up with TRBD2. The V and J ends lost 4 bases and 5 bases, in that order; junction bases with no gene match: 21. Germline V gene data show CDR1 as SGDLS and CDR2 as YYNGEE. This CDR3 is built from 19 residues. The chain's CDR3 is CASSPQAPSGYAFDNEQFF. DNA for the CDR3: TGTGCCAGCAGCCCCCAGGCGCCTAGCGGATATGCCTTTGACAATGAGCAGTTCTTC.

The gene calls are TRBV7-9 and TRBJ2-7, with 8 bases fitting TRBD1. Per the germline V gene, CDR1 is SEHNR and CDR2 is FQNEAQ (reference sequence). Losses at the gene ends were 6 bases for V and 5 bases for J; bases not matched to a gene: 9. The CDR3 has 14 residues. The CDR3: CASRSQTGEDEQYF. The CDR3 DNA follows: TGTGCCAGCAGGTCTCAGACAGGGGAGGACGAGCAGTACTTC. Looking up the rest from reference TRBV7-9 and TRBJ2-7 gives the full variable domain: DTGVSQNPRHKITKRGQNVTFRCDPISEHNRLYWYRQTLGQGPEFLTYFQNEAQLEKSRLLSDRFSAERPKGSFSTLEIQRTEQGDSAMYLCASRSQTGEDEQYFGPGTRLTVT.

The V call is TRBV24-1, the J call TRBJ2-1; D possibly corresponds to TRBD1 (6 bases). Germline V gives CDR1 KGHDR, CDR2 SFDVKD. V was trimmed by 3 bases and J by 5 bases, leaving 7 bases between them. The CDR3 spans 13 residues. The CDR3, as DNA: TGTGCCACCAGTGATAGGACAGACAATGAGCAGTTCTTC. This sequence encodes CATSDRTDNEQFF.

The chain carries TRBV18 and TRBJ2-1; D unclear. From germline, CDR1 is KGHSH and CDR2 LQKENI. This CDR3 spans 12 amino acids. Trimming shortened V by 3 bases and J by 8 bases, and 8 bases separated the two germline ends. The CDR3, as DNA: TGTGCCAGCTCACCTCAGATCGATGAGCAGTTCTTC. Its translation is CASSPQIDEQFF. The full variable domain, its missing parts supplied by reference TRBV18 and TRBJ2-1, is NAGVMQNPRHLVRRRGQEARLRCSPMKGHSHVYWYRQLPEEGLKFMVYLQKENIIDESGMPKERFSAEFPKEGPSILRIQQVVRGDSAAYFCASSPQIDEQFFGPGTRLTVL.

The chain uses TRBV3-1 (or the pseudogene TRBV3-2) and TRBJ2-5; D uncertain. Trimming removed 4 bases at V and 0 bases at J, with 15 bases between. Per germline, CDR1 LGHDT and CDR2 YNNKEL (reference sequence). The CDR3 length is 16 residues. This chain's CDR3 is CASSPFTGTDQETQYF. The DNA of the CDR3 is TGTGCCAGCAGCCCCTTTACCGGCACAGACCAAGAGACCCAGTACTTC.

J is TRBJ2-4 and V is TRBV7-8; possible D gene TRBD1, 6 bases. Germline V gene lookup returns CDR1 SGHVS and CDR2 FQNEAQ. Trimming removed 0 bases at V and 1 base at J, with 10 bases between. There are 16 residues in the CDR3. CDR3 nucleotides: TGTGCCAGCAGCTTAGCCTGGGGGCGGGCCAAAAACATTCAGTACTTC. Translated, it gives CASSLAWGRAKNIQYF.

J is TRBJ2-7 and V is TRBV5-1; D is ambiguous. CDR1 and CDR2 (germline): SGHRS, YFSETQ. Trimming left V 0 bases short and J 3 bases short, with 4 bases between. This CDR3 has 12 residues. CDR3 DNA sequence: TGCGCCAGCAGCTTGGACGGCTACGAGCAGTACTTC. The encoded protein is CASSLDGYEQYF.

In this sample, this clone turned up a few times. V usage is TRBV29-1 and J usage is TRBJ1-1; TRBD1 is a possible D gene (5 bases). The V and J ends lost 3 bases and 4 bases respectively, with 15 bases between them. The CDR3 contains 14 residues. Germline CDR1 is SQVTM and CDR2 is ANQGSEA. The CDR3, as DNA: TGCAGCGTTGACCAGGGTCGTTTTAGCACTGAAGCTTTCTTT. This translates into CSVDQGRFSTEAFF.

The DNA for the CDR3 is TGTGCCAGCAGCTTAGACAGGAGGAATGAAAAACTGTTTTTT. It translates to CASSLDRRNEKLFF. This sequence joins TRBV11-2 and TRBJ1-4, with no clear D. The CDR3 consists of 14 residues. V lost 0 bases and J lost 5, with 7 bases in between. Germline loops: CDR1 SGHAT, CDR2 FQNNGV.

The chain recombines TRBV25-1 with TRBJ1-2; D is possibly TRBD1 (6 bases). From germline, CDR1 is MGHDK and CDR2 SYGVNS. The V end was cut by 5 bases, the J end by 5 bases, with 12 bases between. There are 13 residues in the CDR3. The CDR3 here is CASSNPGEYGYTF. CDR3 nucleotide sequence: TGTGCCAGCAGTAATCCAGGGGAATATGGCTACACCTTC.

The J gene is TRBJ2-5, the V gene TRBV30, with D maybe TRBD2 (5 bases). CDR3 length equals 14 residues. V was shortened by 3 bases and J by 0 bases, with 11 bases between the two germline ends. Germline lookup yields CDR1 GTSNPN and CDR2 SVGIG (reference sequence). As DNA, the CDR3 is TGTGCCTGGAGCGGAGGTTTCTACCAAGAGACCCAGTACTTC. As protein: CAWSGGFYQETQYF.

This sequence joins TRBV19 and TRBJ2-1; 12 nucleotides agree with TRBD1. The CDR3 runs to 18 residues. V was pared by 3 bases and J by 8 bases, with 14 bases of the junction left unmatched. CDR1 is LNHDA, CDR2 SQIVND, per germline (reference sequence). CDR3 sequence: CASSIARGQGAFWDEQFF. The DNA for the CDR3 is TGTGCCAGTAGTATTGCCCGGGGACAGGGGGCGTTTTGGGATGAGCAGTTCTTC.

The chain links TRBV5-4 to TRBJ1-1, with D possibly being TRBD1 (6 bases). V was shortened by 4 bases and J by 0 bases, with 10 bases between the two germline ends. This CDR3 has 14 amino acids. Germline CDR1 and CDR2: SGHNT and YYREEE (reference sequence). The chain's CDR3 is CASSANRVNTEAFF. CDR3 sequence (DNA): TGTGCCAGCAGCGCCAACAGGGTGAACACTGAAGCTTTCTTT. The full variable domain, in which reference TRBV5-4 and TRBJ1-1 provide the parts outside the CDR3, is ETGVTQSPTHLIKTRGQQVTLRCSSQSGHNTVSWYQQALGQGPQFIFQYYREEENGRGNFPPRFSGLQFPNYSSELNVNALELDDSALYLCASSANRVNTEAFFGQGTRLTVV.